A single sample is the source of the 10 T cell receptor beta chains below, sequenced in a study of T cells and Merkel cell carcinoma outcomes. The method was immunoSEQ multiplex PCR; TCRdb's version includes in-frame clones alone and lacks a portion of them. The repertoire holds about 15,000 clones, with roughly 81% as singletons. The sequencing sample was made of tumor tissue from Merkel cell carcinoma. These receptors originate from a human donor with Merkel cell carcinoma.

The gene calls are TRBV6-5 and TRBJ1-5; no reliable D call. The CDR3 is 12 residues long. The germline V and J ends were trimmed by 5 bases and 6 bases, with 8 bases remaining between them. Germline V gene data show CDR1 as MNHEY and CDR2 as SVGAGI. The CDR3 is CASSRPGQPQHF. The DNA of the CDR3 is TGTGCCAGCAGTCGTCCGGGTCAGCCCCAGCATTTT.

This clone was seen once. J is TRBJ1-2 and V is TRBV28; no clear D gene. There are 12 residues in the CDR3. Trimming removed 10 bases from V and 2 bases from J, with 11 bases in between. Germline values: CDR1 MDHEN, CDR2 SYDVKM. CDR3 residues: CATMDGNYGYTF. The CDR3 region has the DNA TGTGCCACTATGGACGGGAACTATGGCTACACCTTC.

The rearrangement joins TRBV7-8 to TRBJ1-1; D unclear. Germline-derived CDR1 and CDR2 are SGHVS and FQNEAQ. The germline V and J ends were trimmed by 3 bases and 2 bases, with 7 bases remaining between them. The CDR3 is made up of 13 amino acids. CDR3: CASSFPGNTEAFF. The CDR3 DNA sequence: TGTGCCAGCAGCTTTCCGGGAAACACTGAAGCTTTCTTT.

The V and J genes are TRBV6-1 and TRBJ1-3; 7 positions agree with TRBD1. The CDR3 contains 14 residues. V was pared by 7 bases and J by 6 bases, with 9 bases of the junction left unmatched. Germline lookup yields CDR1 MNHNS and CDR2 SASEGT. The CDR3 nucleotides are TGTGCCAGCATCCCGGACAGGCCGGTAAACACCATATATTTT. Encoded protein: CASIPDRPVNTIYF.

The chain has TRBV6-1 and TRBJ1-2; D is perhaps TRBD1 (6 bases). Trimming stripped 5 bases from V and 4 bases from J, with 17 bases between. The germline V gene has CDR1 MNHNS and CDR2 SASEGT. CDR3 length equals 15 residues. The chain's CDR3 is CASSLQTGGPYGYTF. The CDR3 DNA follows: TGTGCCAGCAGTCTCCAGACAGGCGGTCCCTATGGCTACACCTTC.

This clone was counted a few times. The V call is TRBV4-1, the J call TRBJ2-7; 11 bases fit TRBD2. J lost 6 bases, V lost 1 base, and 5 bases had no gene match. Germline CDR1 and CDR2: MGHRA and YSYEKL. The CDR3 totals 15 residues. In nucleotides, the CDR3 is TGCGCCAGCAGCCAAGTTAGCGGGAGGGCCGGCGAGCAGTACTTC. This sequence encodes CASSQVSGRAGEQYF.

On this clone: An end of the junction does not agree with germline; a read error may underlie this. The chain is built from TRBV7-7 and TRBJ2-1; D ambiguous. The CDR3 runs 13 residues. Per the germline V gene, CDR1 is SSHAT and CDR2 is FNYEAQ (reference sequence). CDR3 bases: TGTGCTAGCAGCTTAGATGGACCCCTAGAGCAGTTCTTC. It specifies CASSLDGPLEQFF.

The rearrangement joins TRBV6-1 to TRBJ1-5; D not certain. CDR3 length equals 13 residues. V lost 5 bases and J lost 10, with 15 bases in between. Per the germline V gene, CDR1 is MNHNS and CDR2 is SASEGT. CDR3: CASSTQGLVPQHF. The CDR3 DNA follows: TGTGCCAGCAGTACTCAAGGACTGGTTCCCCAGCATTTT.

This clone was seen more than once but under ten times. The rearrangement links TRBV7-9 to TRBJ2-1, with 7 nucleotides matching TRBD2. V lost 5 bases, J lost 4 bases, and 8 bases stayed unmatched. From germline, CDR1 is SEHNR and CDR2 FQNEAQ (reference sequence). This CDR3 has 15 residues. CDR3 sequence reads: CASSETAGDYNEQFF. For the CDR3, the DNA is TGTGCCAGCAGCGAAACGGCGGGAGATTACAATGAGCAGTTCTTC.

V gene TRBV11-2 combines with J gene TRBJ2-7, with no clear D. Between the trimmed V and J ends, which lost 4 bases and 5 bases, there was a span of 12 bases. The CDR3 extends over 13 amino acids. CDR1 and CDR2 (germline): SGHAT, FQNNGV. CDR3 amino acids: CASSSRNRHEQYF. DNA for the CDR3: TGTGCCAGCAGCTCCCGTAACCGCCACGAGCAGTACTTC.